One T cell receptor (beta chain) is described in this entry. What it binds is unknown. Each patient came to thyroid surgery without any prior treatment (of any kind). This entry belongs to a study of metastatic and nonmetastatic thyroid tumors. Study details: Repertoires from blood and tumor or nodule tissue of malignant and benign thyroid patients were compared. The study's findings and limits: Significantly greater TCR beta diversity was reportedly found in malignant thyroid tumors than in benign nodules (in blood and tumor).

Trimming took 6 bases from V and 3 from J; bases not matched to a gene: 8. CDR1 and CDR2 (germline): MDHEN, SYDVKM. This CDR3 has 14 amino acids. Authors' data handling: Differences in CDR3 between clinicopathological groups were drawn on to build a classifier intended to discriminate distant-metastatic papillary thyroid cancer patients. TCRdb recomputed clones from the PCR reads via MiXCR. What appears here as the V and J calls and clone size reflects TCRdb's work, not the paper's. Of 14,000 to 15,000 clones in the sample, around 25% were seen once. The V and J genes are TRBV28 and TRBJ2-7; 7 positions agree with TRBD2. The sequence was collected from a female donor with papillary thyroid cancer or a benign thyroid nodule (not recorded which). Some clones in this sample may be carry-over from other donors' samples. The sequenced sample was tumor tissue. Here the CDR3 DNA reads TGTGCCAGCAGACCCGCTAGCGGTTACTACGAGCAGTACTTC. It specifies CASRPASGYYEQYF.